This T cell receptor (beta chain) was recovered during a study of blood T cell repertoires in COVID-19 (dated by TCRdb to 2018 to 2021). For context, the study as a whole: Samples from collaborators originated in the United States, Italy and Spain and spanned both the acute and convalescent phases of COVID-19. A de-identified subject ID, COVID-19 status, age in years and sex were almost always included in the sample metadata. The prospective study material was composed of cDNA or gDNA derived from T cells, B-cell-depleted T cells, or PBMCs. Samples came from the ongoing ImmuneRACE study (first 160 participants) plus 1,254 subjects from 6 global collaborators. Subjects who had been exposed to COVID-19, were actively infected with it, or had recovered from it provided the deeply sampled blood TCRbeta repertoires that made up the dataset. A freely available public database, intended as a resource for researchers studying the immune response to SARS-CoV-2, is where the repertoires were released. HLA class I and class II types, where available, came from metadata supplied by the sample provider rather than from assay-based typing.

TCRbeta CDR3 regions were amplified from genomic DNA using the immunoSEQ Assay, a bias-controlled multiplex PCR. Turning to the authors' computational methods: Within the assay, amplification of reference gene primers was used to estimate how many nucleated cells each sample contained. To quantify the absolute abundance of each unique TCRbeta CDR3 rearrangement, sequence reads were collapsed and filtered. For each sample, productive Simpson clonality was calculated as the square root of Simpson's diversity index over productive rearrangements. As stored in TCRdb, this immuneACCESS dataset retains in-frame rearrangements with V and J assigned. A fraction of the clones does not appear; measured against another copy, unresolved V genes explain less than half of the discrepancy, and the remainder lacks a known reason. The V and J calls and clone size were taken over from that table, and D and trimming were inferred from the DNA. The sample table contains roughly 500,000 clones; only one count was recorded for roughly 90% of them. The ten largest clones capture roughly 1.9% of the sample.

Findings and caveats that apply to the study as a whole: How much clinical and demographic metadata was included differed by source and by participant, and the metadata was provided uncurated.

Based on the germline V gene, the CDR1 and CDR2 sequences are SGHVS and FQNEAQ. The junction carries 15 bases between V and J, which are trimmed by 0 bases and 6 bases respectively. The CDR3, cysteine through phenylalanine, is 15 amino acids long. The retained sequence is limited to the CDR3, 45 bases, with the frame set at the first base. This clone was recorded once. There is no known antigen for this receptor. Base qualities are not at hand, and no much larger clone is one base apart. Enrolling through a virtual design, the prospective study's participants ranged in age from roughly 18 to 90 years and lived across about two dozen United States geographic areas. In the prospective study, cohorts were assigned on the basis of participant-reported clinical history obtained from a screening survey and a study questionnaire. Recovered participants in ImmuneRACE Cohort 3 were defined by two consecutive negative NP/OP PCR tests, clearance by a healthcare professional, or resolution of symptoms. In the prospective study, whole blood, serum and a nasopharyngeal or oropharyngeal swab were collected from each participant by mobile phlebotomists. Additional blood draws and questionnaires over an approximately two-month period could optionally be provided by prospective study participants. Prospective study blood samples were shipped either frozen or at room temperature before DNA extraction.

The chain joins TRBV7-8 to TRBJ2-7; a tentative D call is TRBD2 (5 bases match). Sequencing was carried out using PBMCs or T cells enriched from blood (not recorded which). The receptor's source is a woman in her thirties or forties who had recovered from COVID-19. DNA sequence: TGTGCCAGCAGCTTAGCTCGGCGGGTGGATAGCGAGCAGTACTTC. Its protein is CASSLARRVDSEQYF.